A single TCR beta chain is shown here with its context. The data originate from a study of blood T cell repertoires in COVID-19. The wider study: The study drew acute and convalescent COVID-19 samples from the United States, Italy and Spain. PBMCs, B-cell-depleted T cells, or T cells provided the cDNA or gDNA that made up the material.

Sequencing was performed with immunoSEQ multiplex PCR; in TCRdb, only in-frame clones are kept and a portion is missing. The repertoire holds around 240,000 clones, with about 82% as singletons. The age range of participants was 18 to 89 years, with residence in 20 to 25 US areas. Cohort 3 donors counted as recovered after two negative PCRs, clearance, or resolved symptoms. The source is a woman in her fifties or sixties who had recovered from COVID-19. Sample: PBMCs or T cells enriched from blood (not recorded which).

In DNA, the CDR3 is TGCGCCAGCAGCTTGGGTGAGACAAATAGCAATCAGCCCCAGCATTTT. Its translation: CASSLGETNSNQPQHF. The chain employs TRBV5-1 and TRBJ1-5; D not resolved. The germline V gene has CDR1 SGHRS and CDR2 YFSETQ. Trimming cost V 0 bases and J 0 bases, with 10 bases left between them. The CDR3 length is 16 residues.